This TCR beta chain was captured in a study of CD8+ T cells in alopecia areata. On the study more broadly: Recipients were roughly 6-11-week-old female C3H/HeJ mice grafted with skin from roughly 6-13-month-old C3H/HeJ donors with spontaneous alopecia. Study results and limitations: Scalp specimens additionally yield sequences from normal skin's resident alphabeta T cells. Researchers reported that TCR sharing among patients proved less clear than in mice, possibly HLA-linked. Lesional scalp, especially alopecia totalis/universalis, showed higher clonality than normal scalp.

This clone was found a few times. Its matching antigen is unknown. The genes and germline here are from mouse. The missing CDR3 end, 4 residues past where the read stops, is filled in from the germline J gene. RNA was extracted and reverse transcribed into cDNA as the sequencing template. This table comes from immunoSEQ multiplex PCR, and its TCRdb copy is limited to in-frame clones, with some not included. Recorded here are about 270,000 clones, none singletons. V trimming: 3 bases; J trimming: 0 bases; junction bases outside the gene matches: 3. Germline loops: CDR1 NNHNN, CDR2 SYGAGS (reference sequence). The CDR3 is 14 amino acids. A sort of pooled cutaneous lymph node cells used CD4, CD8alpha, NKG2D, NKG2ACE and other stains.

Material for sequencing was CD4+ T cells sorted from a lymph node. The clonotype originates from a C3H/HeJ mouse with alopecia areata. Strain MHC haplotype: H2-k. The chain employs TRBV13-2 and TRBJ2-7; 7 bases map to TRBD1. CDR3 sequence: CASGVRDSSYEQYF. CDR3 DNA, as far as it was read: TGTGCCAGCGGTGTCCGGGACAGCTCCTAT.